A single sample is the source of the 13 T cell receptor beta chains below, sequenced in a study of blood T cells in healthy people across ages. Primers used in a second PCR of about 6 to 11 cycles were a sample-barcoded 5' primer and a J-beta primer mix. MiXCR, applied by TCRdb to the 5' RACE reads, yields one record per CDR3 protein. The sample carries hundreds of thousands of distinct CDR3 sequences, more than 45% recorded once. Input material: blood. These receptor sequences come from a woman older than 75 in good health.

DNA for the CDR3: TGCACACCCGGACCTGGCCATAATTCACCCCTCCACTTT. This gives the protein CTPGPGHNSPLHF. The chain employs TRBV20-1 and TRBJ1-6, with no clear D. The CDR3 runs to 13 residues. Germline CDR1 reads DFQATT; CDR2 reads SNEGSKA (reference sequence).

There are a few counts of this clonotype. The chain recombines TRBV9 with TRBJ2-2, with TRBD1 matching 8 bases. This CDR3 comprises 17 residues. V lost 0 bases to trimming and J lost 3 bases; unmatched junction nucleotides: 7. Germline loops: CDR1 SGDLS, CDR2 YYNGEE. CDR3 sequence reads: CASSVALQGAYTGELFF. The CDR3 DNA reads TGTGCCAGCAGCGTAGCTCTCCAGGGGGCGTACACCGGGGAGCTGTTTTTT.

This clonotype was seen more than once but under ten times. This may stem from a read error, because a much larger clone lies one nucleotide away. This chain joins TRBV10-3 and TRBJ2-7, with D unresolved. This CDR3 is built from 16 residues. Germline V gene sequence: CDR1 ENHRY, CDR2 SYGVKD. The CDR3 DNA reads as TGTGCCGTCAGTGAGCGCTACGATGTGGGCTCCTACGAGCAGTACTTC. Protein product: CAVSERYDVGSYEQYF.

The sample holds many counts of this clonotype. The chain joins TRBV28 to TRBJ2-7; 8 nucleotides match TRBD1. This CDR3 has 15 amino acids. Germline V gives CDR1 MDHEN, CDR2 SYDVKM. V lost 4 bases to trimming and J lost 0 bases; unmatched junction nucleotides: 5. The CDR3 spells CASSWDRRFSYEQYF. CDR3 sequence (DNA): TGTGCCAGCAGTTGGGACAGGCGTTTCTCCTACGAGCAGTACTTC.

This clonotype was seen ten or more times. The chain employs TRBV20-1 and TRBJ2-7; no definite D call. Germline V lookup: CDR1 DFQATT, CDR2 SNEGSKA (reference sequence). The CDR3 is 11 residues long. V lost 3 bases, J lost 1 base, and 4 bases lay in between. For the CDR3, the DNA is TGCAGTGCTAGCATATCCTACGAGCAGTACTTC. It codes for CSASISYEQYF.

V usage is TRBV29-1 and J usage is TRBJ2-6; TRBD1 aligns across 7 bases. CDR1 is SQVTM, CDR2 ANQGSEA, per germline. The CDR3 extends over 15 amino acids. The junction had 3 bases not matched to a gene; V was cut back by 4 bases and J by 0 bases. CDR3 in amino acids: CSVATGTSGANVLTF. The CDR3 coding sequence is TGCAGCGTTGCGACAGGGACCTCTGGGGCCAACGTCCTGACTTTC.

The rearrangement links TRBV29-1 to TRBJ2-6, with D possibly being TRBD2 (5 bases). This CDR3 contains 16 residues. From germline, CDR1 is SQVTM and CDR2 ANQGSEA. Trimming removed 5 bases at V and 0 bases at J, with 14 bases between. The DNA of the CDR3 is TGCAGCGTTTTCCGGGATGTTAACTCTGGGGCCAACGTCCTGACTTTC. Translation: CSVFRDVNSGANVLTF.

The CDR3 DNA sequence: TGTGCCAGCAGTCAGGGACAGAAGAATCAGCCCCAGCATTTT. Protein sequence: CASSQGQKNQPQHF. The rearrangement links TRBV28 to TRBJ1-5, with 7 positions matching TRBD1. CDR1 is MDHEN, CDR2 SYDVKM, per germline. The ends lost 5 bases at V and 4 bases at J; junction bases unmatched: 5. The CDR3 consists of 14 residues.

The rearrangement joins TRBV28 to TRBJ2-7; D is unclear. Deletions cut 4 bases from V and 1 base from J, with 5 bases between. The germline gives CDR1 MDHEN, CDR2 SYDVKM. There are 12 residues in the CDR3. In DNA, the CDR3 is TGTGCCAGCAGTTCGGAATCCTACGAGCAGTACTTC. Residues: CASSSESYEQYF.

Comment on this clonotype: This may come from a read error, since a much larger clone is one base off. The chain combines TRBV11-1 with TRBJ2-6; tentatively, D is TRBD2 (6 bases). The length of the CDR3 is 16 residues. Germline CDR1 SGHAT, CDR2 FQDESV (reference sequence). The CDR3 nucleotides read TGTGCCAGCAGCTTAGCGTGGGGGACTGGGGCCAACGCCCTGACTTTC. Translating gives CASSLAWGTGANALTF.

CDR3 in amino acids: CASSQGNRGSDEQYF. DNA for the CDR3: TGCGCCAGCAGCCAAGGAAACAGGGGGAGTGACGAGCAGTACTTC. The chain employs TRBV4-3 and TRBJ2-4; TRBD1 agrees at 8 bases. The closer fit of TRBJ2-7 to the DNA end suggests the J call may be wrong. CDR1 LGHNA and CDR2 YSLEER come from the germline V gene. The CDR3 is 15 amino acids.

This clonotype was recorded many times. V usage is TRBV5-1 and J usage is TRBJ2-7; TRBD1 matches 7 bases. V was pared by 3 bases and J by 2 bases, with 11 bases of the junction left unmatched. Germline V CDR1 and CDR2: SGHRS, YFSETQ. The CDR3 covers 16 residues. The CDR3 nucleotides read TGCGCCAGCAGCTATGTAGGGGGCATGACGACCTACGAGCAGTACTTC. This translates into CASSYVGGMTTYEQYF.

The rearrangement links TRBV18 to TRBJ2-3; 7 bases are a match to TRBD2. The ends lost 3 bases at V and 0 bases at J; junction bases unmatched: 3. Germline V gives CDR1 KGHSH, CDR2 LQKENI. The CDR3 extends over 15 amino acids. CDR3 DNA sequence: TGTGCCAGCTCACCCAGGACTAGGAGCACAGATACGCAGTATTTT. Translation: CASSPRTRSTDTQYF.